One sample yielded the 2 T cell receptor beta chains listed below, sequenced in a study of shared clonotypes between healthy human individuals. Naivety among CD8 cells was defined by CD45RO negativity and positive CCR7 selection, thereby excluding terminally differentiated effector memory CD45RA+ cells. The protocol was immunoSEQ multiplex PCR, while the TCRdb copy is restricted to in-frame clones and leaves out a portion. Of hundreds of thousands of clones listed, roughly 98% are singletons. Input material: naive CD8+ T cells sorted from blood. These receptors were obtained from a man aged 25-40 years in good health.

The genes are TRBV6-5 and TRBJ2-1; weak D call: TRBD1 (6 bases). The CDR3 has 13 amino acids. V was pared by 4 bases and J by 9 bases, with 13 bases between. In germline, CDR1 is MNHEY, CDR2 SVGAGI. The CDR3 sequence: CASSLTGFVEQFF. CDR3 nucleotide sequence: TGTGCCAGCAGTTTAACAGGGTTTGTTGAGCAGTTCTTC.

V is TRBV5-6 and J is TRBJ2-5, with D hard to call. The V gene lost 4 bases and the J gene lost 2 bases, with 9 bases spanning the gap. CDR3 length: 13 amino acids. Germline values: CDR1 SGHDT, CDR2 YYEEEE. Here the CDR3 DNA reads TGTGCCAGCAGCCCCCGGGTTCAAGAGACCCAGTACTTC. It encodes CASSPRVQETQYF.